The following is a TCR beta chain sequence with its context. Its antigen is currently not known. Per-base qualities were not stored, and no clone one base away is much larger. What the time point label conveys for this sample: cycle 2 day 1 (C2D1) of nivolumab. Every trial patient had relapsed following autologous stem cell transplantation, and prior brentuximab vedotin exposure was what differed among cohorts A, B and C. The trial cohort included more than 55 patients with relapsed/refractory classical Hodgkin lymphoma, and each patient had a best overall response of complete response, partial response or progressive disease. Single-agent nivolumab was administered to trial patients in the multi-cohort phase II CheckMate 205 trial. An independent review committee assessed best overall response by applying the 2007 International Working Group response criteria. Trial PBMCs were collected just before the start of nivolumab (C1D1) and during therapy at cycle 2 day 1 and cycle 4 day 1. Peripheral blood was collected in 8 mL Vacutainer Cell Preparation Tubes, from which PBMCs were isolated by centrifugation and then cryopreserved.

The trim is 0 bases for V and 9 bases for J, with a gap of 12 bases between the germline ends. Reading the germline V gene gives CDR1 SGHDT and CDR2 YYEEEE. The CDR3, from cysteine to phenylalanine, totals 13 residues. Only the CDR3 region is kept as DNA, spanning 39 bases read in frame from base 1. The Qiagen DNeasy kit was used to extract genomic DNA from unsorted PBMCs and from the negatively selected CD4+ and CD8+ fractions. Using primers that anneal to V and J segments, immunoSEQ multiplex PCR amplified the TCR beta CDR3 regions. A synthetic immune receptor repertoire was used to minimize amplification bias, and any residual bias was removed computationally once sequencing was done. The paper's data handling went like this. Custom Python scripts were used to quantify repertoire diversity as the Shannon entropy index. Unsorted, CD4+ and CD8+ repertoires were analyzed separately, except for combined analyses in which CD4+ and CD8+ sequences were merged in silico. A clone counted as expanded when the clone's frequency after treatment rose at least 2-fold relative to C1D1, and clones undetected at baseline were given a pseudocount of 0.5. Singleton clones were defined as clones with 0 or 1 copy at C1D1, and non-singleton clones were defined as clones with 2 or more copies. Clones expanded in unsorted samples were assigned a CD4+, CD8+ or unknown annotation through matching of protein sequences in sorted samples from the same patient. Diversity changes from C1D1 to C4D1 were tested in paired samples using Wilcoxon tests. This immuneACCESS table, as held by TCRdb, lists in-frame sequences with V and J called but not all clones. Of the missing ones, under half trace to an unresolved V gene in checked studies; the others have no known cause. The V and J calls and the clone size are those of that table, but D and trimming were determined from the DNA. This sample has under 110,000 clones in its table, and around 89% of those were observed once. The top ten hold under 8% of the sample.

This specimen belongs to a study of PD-1 blockade in classical Hodgkin lymphoma (dated by TCRdb to 2018 to 2020). Concerning the study at large: Nivolumab dosing was 3 mg/kg intravenously every 2 weeks, continuing until either disease progression or unacceptable toxicity. The study used CyTOF and TCR beta sequencing to define a peripheral blood immune signature of response to PD-1 blockade in classical Hodgkin lymphoma.

Findings and caveats that apply to the study as a whole: Baseline TCR diversity was reported to be lower in newly diagnosed patients than in healthy donors and to be lower still in relapsed/refractory patients. Lower diversity was seen in patients whose nivolumab began less than 1 year after ASCT, and these patients were left out of later analyses so that immune reconstitution would not confound the results. The study was limited to a single clinical trial cohort, and causes of repertoire differences, possibly disease activity or prior therapy, remained undefined. Baseline diversity similar to that of newly diagnosed patients was observed in trial patients achieving complete response, whereas significantly lower diversity was observed in partial responders and progressors. By C4D1, a significant rise was seen in CD4+ TCR diversity but not in CD8+ TCR diversity (p=0.0027 vs p=0.16), and the rise was most apparent among complete responders (p=0.02).

This TCR derives from a human donor with classical Hodgkin lymphoma. Sample: peripheral blood mononuclear cells (PBMCs), taken before the second cycle of nivolumab. The rearranged segments are TRBV5-6 and TRBJ1-2; the D segment could be TRBD1, given 6 matching bases. The sequenced DNA: TGTGCCAGCAGCTTGGTGTTGGGGGCCAGCTACACCTTC. Its translation reads: CASSLVLGASYTF.